This TCR beta chain is drawn from a study of cytomegalovirus exposure and HLA in healthy donors. Study results and caveats: Cytomegalovirus status was reportedly diagnosed by the classifier with high specificity and sensitivity. The sole available immune exposure information was CMV serostatus.

A remark on this clone: Antigen specificity is unknown.

The CDR3 covers 13 residues. The germline V and J ends were trimmed by 5 bases and 8 bases, with 15 bases remaining between them. Germline assignment: CDR1 SEHNR and CDR2 FQNEAQ (reference sequence). The primer mix had 60 Vbeta and 13 Jbeta primers. Generated by immunoSEQ multiplex PCR, the TCRdb table keeps only in-frame clones and is missing some. This table has around 120,000 clones, 80% appearing once. The sample taken for sequencing was PBMCs. This TCR derives from a male donor in good health and CMV-seronegative. The V call is TRBV7-9, the J call TRBJ1-2; D may be TRBD1 (5 bases). The CDR3 DNA reads TGTGCCAGCAGCCCAGCGGGGGTGGTAGGCTACACCTTC. The encoded protein is CASSPAGVVGYTF.